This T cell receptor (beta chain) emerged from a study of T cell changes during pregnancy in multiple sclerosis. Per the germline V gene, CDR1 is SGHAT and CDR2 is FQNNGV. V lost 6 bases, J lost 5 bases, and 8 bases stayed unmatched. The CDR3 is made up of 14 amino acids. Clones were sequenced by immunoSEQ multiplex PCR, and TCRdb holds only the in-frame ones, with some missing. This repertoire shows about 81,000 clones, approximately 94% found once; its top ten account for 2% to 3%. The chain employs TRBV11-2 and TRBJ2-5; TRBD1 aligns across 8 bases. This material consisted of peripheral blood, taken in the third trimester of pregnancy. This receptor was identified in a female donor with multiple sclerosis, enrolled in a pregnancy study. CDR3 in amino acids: CASRPPGGRETQYF. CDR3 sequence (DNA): TGTGCCAGCAGACCGCCAGGGGGCCGGGAGACCCAGTACTTC.